Below are 19 T cell receptor beta chains sequenced from a single sample in a study of T cells in Graves' hyperthyroidism and ophthalmopathy. TCR beta CDR3 regions were amplified from RNA transcripts. During a first-round RT-PCR of the TCR CDR3, the HTBI primer set was used. TCRdb called the multiplex PCR reads again in MiXCR, with one record for every CDR3 protein. The data hold under 350,000 distinct CDR3 sequences, with 25% to 30% observed a single time. The specimen was blood. These receptors originate from a man between 35 and 55 years old with Graves' hyperthyroidism that later progressed to Graves' ophthalmopathy.

This clonotype was seen a few times. The V gene is TRBV30, the J gene TRBJ1-6, with unresolved D. This CDR3 spans 12 amino acids. Germline CDR1 and CDR2: GTSNPN and SVGIG (reference sequence). With 2 bases removed from V and 10 bases from J, the gap between germline ends came to 9 bases. In DNA form, the CDR3 reads TGTGCCTGGAGTACCGGGTGGTCACCCCTCCACTTT. It codes for CAWSTGWSPLHF.

J is TRBJ1-2 and V is TRBV29-1; D might be TRBD1 (6 bases). Germline lookup yields CDR1 SQVTM and CDR2 ANQGSEA. The CDR3 contains 12 residues. Trimming took off 7 bases at V and 3 bases at J, with 12 bases between the two ends. CDR3 region: CSATQGDYGYTF. CDR3 DNA: TGCAGCGCTACACAGGGAGACTATGGCTACACCTTC.

V and J are TRBV28 and TRBJ1-2, with 7 bases aligning to TRBD1. The junction had 5 bases not matched to a gene; V was cut back by 10 bases and J by 0 bases. Germline CDR1 and CDR2: MDHEN and SYDVKM. The CDR3 is 13 residues long. CDR3 coding DNA: TGTGCCACCGGGGACAGAACTAACTATGGCTACACCTTC. Its protein product is CATGDRTNYGYTF.

A few counts support this clonotype. This chain links TRBV18 with TRBJ2-7; maybe TRBD2 (5 bases). The CDR3 consists of 15 residues. Germline CDR1 reads KGHSH; CDR2 reads LQKENI. Between the trimmed V and J ends, which lost 5 bases and 5 bases, there was a span of 19 bases. The CDR3 bases are TGTGCCAGCTCATCCACCAGGAGTGGCGGGCACGAGCAGTACTTC. Its translation: CASSSTRSGGHEQYF.

This clonotype was seen many times. The chain couples TRBV14 to TRBJ1-1, with D unclear. The germline V gene has CDR1 SGHDN and CDR2 FVKESK. The V end lost 2 bases, the J end lost 1 base, and 8 bases lay between the germline ends. The CDR3 sequence is 14 residues long. This CDR3 reads CASSQPGRNTEAFF. CDR3 nucleotide sequence: TGTGCCAGCAGCCAACCCGGGCGGAACACTGAAGCTTTCTTT.

This chain links TRBV29-1 with TRBJ1-1; TRBD1 is a possible D gene (6 bases). V lost 5 bases and J 6 bases, leaving 13 bases between the germline ends. CDR3 length: 12 residues. Germline V CDR1 and CDR2: SQVTM, ANQGSEA. The CDR3 region is CSVTGPRAEAFF. For the CDR3, the DNA is TGCAGCGTTACAGGGCCCCGGGCTGAAGCTTTCTTT.

This clonotype was seen many times. J is TRBJ1-3 and V is TRBV10-2; D call uncertain. Germline CDR1 is WSHSY and CDR2 is SAAADI. Deletions cut 8 bases from V and 0 bases from J, with 17 bases between. The CDR3 runs 16 residues. CDR3 sequence (DNA): TGCGCCAGCGAAGGCCTAACAACTAACTCTGGAAACACCATATATTTT. It yields the protein CASEGLTTNSGNTIYF.

The chain recombines TRBV6-4 with TRBJ2-5, with a possible D match to TRBD2 (6 bases). V was trimmed by 6 bases and J by 1 base, leaving 15 bases between them. Germline V gene data show CDR1 as MRHNA and CDR2 as SNTAGT. The CDR3 length is 15 residues. CDR3 in amino acids: CASSLTGAGQETQYF. CDR3 nucleotide sequence: TGTGCCAGCAGCCTGACGGGAGCTGGCCAAGAGACCCAGTACTTC.

This clonotype was observed at least ten times. V usage is TRBV5-1 and J usage is TRBJ1-1; D not certain. CDR1 SGHRS and CDR2 YFSETQ come from the germline V gene. V lost 0 bases and J lost 4, with 7 bases in between. This CDR3 is 13 amino acids long. Here the CDR3 reads CASSLEQATEAFF. The CDR3 coding sequence is TGCGCCAGCAGCTTGGAGCAAGCCACTGAAGCTTTCTTT. Complete variable domain (other parts from reference TRBV5-1 and TRBJ1-1): KAGVTQTPRYLIKTRGQQVTLSCSPISGHRSVSWYQQTPGQGLQFLFEYFSETQRNKGNFPGRFSGRQFSNSRSEMNVSTLELGDSALYLCASSLEQATEAFFGQGTRLTVV.

The table lists this clonotype with many counts. The CDR3 DNA reads TGTGCCACGATATCGGCCGTGGACACTGAAGCTTTCTTT. Residues: CATISAVDTEAFF. The chain links TRBV10-3 to TRBJ1-1; no clear D gene. The length of the CDR3 is 13 residues. V was pared by 10 bases and J by 3 bases, with 15 bases between. Germline CDR1 reads ENHRY; CDR2 reads SYGVKD.

Ten or more counts support this clonotype. The chain employs TRBV7-8 and TRBJ1-2, with a possible D match to TRBD1 (6 bases). V was pared by 5 bases and J by 6 bases, with 19 bases between. This CDR3 has 15 amino acids. CDR1 and CDR2 (germline): SGHVS, FQNEAQ. Here the CDR3 DNA reads TGTGCCAGCAGCCCCGCCTGGGGGCTGGTGGATGGCTACACCTTC. It specifies CASSPAWGLVDGYTF.

This clonotype was picked up many times. The genes are TRBV20-1 and TRBJ1-2, with D possibly matching TRBD1 (5 bases). Trimming pared 2 bases from V and 4 bases from J, leaving 8 bases between. The length of the CDR3 is 12 residues. In germline, CDR1 is DFQATT, CDR2 SNEGSKA (reference sequence). The CDR3 sequence is CSARTTAYGYTF. Written as DNA, the CDR3 is TGCAGTGCTAGAACGACAGCCTATGGCTACACCTTC.

The V gene is TRBV24-1, the J gene TRBJ2-5; 7 bases line up with TRBD1. This CDR3 comprises 14 residues. Looked up from germline, CDR1 is KGHDR and CDR2 is SFDVKD. V lost 5 bases to trimming and J lost 3 bases; unmatched junction nucleotides: 5. This CDR3 reads CATSVGTVKETQYF. CDR3 sequence (DNA): TGTGCCACCAGTGTCGGGACAGTAAAAGAGACCCAGTACTTC.

The sample holds many counts of this clonotype. This chain links TRBV5-1 with TRBJ1-5; 9 bases align to TRBD1. Trimming cost V 0 bases and J 11 bases; bases outside gene matches: 6. CDR1 and CDR2 from the germline V gene are SGHRS and YFSETQ. The CDR3 extends over 14 amino acids. CDR3 in DNA: TGCGCCAGCAGCTTGGCCGACAGGGGGGGGACCCAGCATTTT. This encodes CASSLADRGGTQHF.

This clonotype has at least ten counts. This chain joins TRBV20-1 and TRBJ1-2; unclear D gene. Germline values: CDR1 DFQATT, CDR2 SNEGSKA (reference sequence). The CDR3 consists of 11 residues. Trimming took 4 bases from V and 8 from J, leaving 11 bases between them. The CDR3 nucleotides read TGCAGTGCTACGATAGTCCGAGGCTACACCTTC. This sequence encodes CSATIVRGYTF.

This clonotype was found many times. This chain connects TRBV9 to TRBJ2-2, with D perhaps matching TRBD2 (6 bases). CDR1 SGDLS and CDR2 YYNGEE come from the germline V gene. This CDR3 region has 15 residues. V dropped 4 bases and J dropped 2 bases, with 12 bases sitting between them. The CDR3 is CASSPVSGNTGELFF. For the CDR3, the DNA is TGTGCCAGCAGCCCGGTTAGCGGCAACACCGGGGAGCTGTTTTTT.

This clonotype has ten or more counts. The chain recombines TRBV18 with TRBJ1-6; D perhaps matches TRBD1 (5 bases). The CDR3 is 13 residues long. V shed 4 bases and J shed 10 bases, with 11 bases lying between them. The germline gives CDR1 KGHSH, CDR2 LQKENI. CDR3 DNA sequence: TGTGCCAGCTCACTAGGGACGGGATCACCCCTCCACTTT. It yields the protein CASSLGTGSPLHF.

This clonotype has a single count. The chain joins TRBV6-1 to TRBJ2-2; 9 bases fit TRBD2. This CDR3 is 14 amino acids long. Looked up from germline, CDR1 is MNHNS and CDR2 is SASEGT. V lost 6 bases to trimming and J lost 5 bases; unmatched junction nucleotides: 4. CDR3 sequence: CASSGGLATGELFF. The CDR3 nucleotides read TGTGCCAGCAGCGGCGGACTAGCGACCGGGGAGCTGTTTTTT.

This clonotype was picked up many times. The V and J genes are TRBV4-1 and TRBJ2-5, with D unresolved. V lost 4 bases and J 4 bases, leaving 16 bases between the germline ends. CDR3 length equals 15 residues. Germline V gene sequence: CDR1 MGHRA, CDR2 YSYEKL. CDR3 nucleotide sequence: TGCGCCAGCAGCCCAGGTGGCACAAACCGAGAGACCCAGTACTTC. Its translation is CASSPGGTNRETQYF.